Reported below is one TCR beta chain. Its target is not known. The data stem from a study of CD8 T cell repertoires and HIV-1 epitope variants. Turning to the study itself: Each of Twenty-five Gag and Nef epitope peptides stimulated a separate culture. Enriched T cells were co-cultured with equal autologous T cell-negative cells.

V was trimmed by 0 bases and J by 5 bases, leaving 0 bases between them. Germline values: CDR1 SGHTS, CDR2 YDEGEE. The CDR3 is 10 amino acids. The method was immunoSEQ multiplex PCR; TCRdb's version includes in-frame clones alone and lacks a portion of them. The table has approximately 4,800 clones, around 60% seen once. This rearrangement joins TRBV5-8 to TRBJ2-7; D uncertain. The sequencing sample was made of cultured CD8+ T cells derived from PBMCs. The source is a male donor with HIV. The CDR3 region is CASSLDEQYF. Written as DNA, the CDR3 is TGTGCCAGCAGCTTGGACGAGCAGTACTTC.